This T cell receptor beta chain was documented in a study of CXCR3-negative and CXCR3-positive naive CD8 T cells. Study-wide results and caveats: Comparison of naive cells showed more hydrophobic TRB CDR3s in CXCR3-positive than in CXCR3-negative naive cells.

CDR3 length: 15 amino acids. About this clonotype itself: The antigen is unknown.

All TRB cDNA libraries came from 5' RACE performed with UMI labels. TCRdb reworked the 5' RACE reads into one entry per CDR3 protein, no DNA. Its table lists 130,000 to 150,000 distinct CDR3 sequences. Sequenced material: naive CXCR3+ CD8+ T cells from blood. The subset here: CD45RO-CCR7+CD27+CD95- naive CD8+ T cells expressing CXCR3 (TNR3+). The chain has TRBV12-3 or TRBV12-4 and TRBJ2-2; TCRdb gives TRBD1 as the D gene, but with no DNA this cannot be confirmed. The sequence derives from a human donor in good health. Some clones in this sample may be carry-over from other donors' samples. CDR3 region: CASSTGQGIPGELFF.